Following are 26 T cell receptor beta chains from one sample sequenced in a study of blood T cells in healthy people across ages. Combining a sample-barcoded 5' primer with a J-beta primer mix, a second PCR ran for about 7 to 12 cycles. TCRdb called the 5' RACE reads again in MiXCR, with one record for every CDR3 protein. The sample lists about 620,000 distinct CDR3 sequences; around 21% were seen once. Sequencing input: blood. The receptor source for this set is a man between 65 and 85 years old in good health.

This clonotype was seen a few times. The CDR3 loop reads CSAIASSSTDTQYF. CDR3 coding DNA: TGCAGTGCTATCGCCTCCTCTAGCACAGATACGCAGTATTTT. This chain links TRBV20-1 with TRBJ2-3, with no clear D. The length of the CDR3 is 14 residues. The V end was cut by 4 bases, the J end by 0 bases, with 11 bases between. CDR1 is DFQATT, CDR2 SNEGSKA, per germline (reference sequence).

This clonotype was observed a handful of times. The rearrangement links TRBV11-2 to TRBJ2-4; TRBD2 matches 12 bases. After removal of 4 bases from V and 8 bases from J, the junction contained 3 bases not matched to a gene. CDR3 length: 14 residues. Germline-derived CDR1 and CDR2 are SGHAT and FQNNGV. In nucleotides, the CDR3 is TGTGCCAGCAGCTCTAGCGGGAGGGCCGACATTCAGTACTTC. Its protein product is CASSSSGRADIQYF.

In regard to this clonotype: One end of the junction varies from germline; a read error may be responsible. This sequence joins TRBV29-1 and TRBJ2-3, with TRBD1 matching 8 bases. Germline CDR1 reads SQVTM; CDR2 reads ANQGSEA. The CDR3 totals 15 residues. The CDR3 bases are TGCAGCGGTGCGGTTGGGACAGGATACACAGATACGCAGTACTTT. As protein: CSGAVGTGYTDTQYF.

This clonotype was counted many times. This sequence joins TRBV12-3 or TRBV12-4 and TRBJ2-1; D unclear. V lost 4 bases and J lost 3, with 16 bases in between. This CDR3 comprises 16 residues. The CDR3 DNA reads as TGTGCCAGCAGTTCCCTTTTGGCGCAGTACTACAATGAGCAGTTCTTC. Translating gives CASSSLLAQYYNEQFF.

The V gene is TRBV4-1, the J gene TRBJ2-3; D is ambiguous. V lost 3 bases to trimming and J lost 1 base, with 8 bases between them. Germline CDR1 is MGHRA and CDR2 is YSYEKL. The CDR3 is 14 residues long. The CDR3 reads CASSQSIGTDTQYF. The CDR3, as DNA: TGCGCCAGCAGCCAGTCCATAGGCACAGATACGCAGTATTTT.

This clonotype was seen ten or more times. The gene calls are TRBV19 and TRBJ2-5, with 8 positions matching TRBD2. V lost 6 bases to trimming and J lost 4 bases; unmatched junction nucleotides: 4. Germline assignment: CDR1 LNHDA and CDR2 SQIVND (reference sequence). This CDR3 contains 13 residues. The CDR3 loop reads CASSTSGRETQYF. The CDR3 DNA follows: TGTGCCAGTAGCACCAGCGGGAGAGAGACCCAGTACTTC.

The chain has TRBV28 and TRBJ2-5; D is ambiguous. V was pared by 3 bases and J by 3 bases, with 11 bases between. Germline lookup yields CDR1 MDHEN and CDR2 SYDVKM. CDR3 length: 14 amino acids. The CDR3 sequence: CASSFVSMKETQYF. The CDR3, as DNA: TGTGCCAGCAGTTTCGTCTCCATGAAAGAGACCCAGTACTTC.

The V call is TRBV10-3, the J call TRBJ1-3; D is unresolved. CDR1 ENHRY and CDR2 SYGVKD come from the germline V gene. V was cut by 0 bases and J by 1 base, with 7 bases left in between. CDR3 length: 15 residues. The DNA for the CDR3 is TGTGCCATCAGTGAGTCAACCGTTTCTGGAAACACCATATATTTT. Translating it yields CAISESTVSGNTIYF.

The V and J genes are TRBV7-2 and TRBJ1-2, with TRBD1 matching over 12 bases. The CDR3 runs to 14 residues. Germline assignment: CDR1 SGHTA and CDR2 FQGNSA. V was pared by 6 bases and J by 5 bases, with 4 bases of the junction left unmatched. The CDR3 coding sequence is TGTGCCAGCAGGGGACAGGGGGCGGGGTATGGCTACACCTTC. This gives the protein CASRGQGAGYGYTF.

The table lists this clonotype with many counts. The V gene is TRBV3-1, the J gene TRBJ1-1, with D unclear. CDR3 length equals 12 residues. Deletions cut 3 bases from V and 3 bases from J, with 5 bases between. Germline assignment: CDR1 LGHDT and CDR2 YNNKEL (reference sequence). The CDR3 spells CASSQGYTEAFF. In DNA, the CDR3 is TGTGCCAGCAGCCAGGGGTACACTGAAGCTTTCTTT.

On this clonotype: An end of the junction differs from the germline gene, which may be a read error. V is TRBV28 and J is TRBJ2-5; tentatively, D is TRBD1 (6 bases). TRBJ2-1 explains the end of the DNA better; the J call may be wrong. The CDR3 runs 12 residues. In germline, CDR1 is MDHEN, CDR2 SYDVKM. The DNA of the CDR3 is TGTGCCAGCAATTTATGGACAGATGAGCAGTTCTTC. It specifies CASNLWTDEQFF.

A few counts support this clonotype. The chain has TRBV29-1 and TRBJ1-4; 7 positions match TRBD1. With V trimmed by 3 bases and J by 7 bases, 5 bases remained unmatched. Germline assignment: CDR1 SQVTM and CDR2 ANQGSEA. The length of the CDR3 is 13 residues. The CDR3 coding sequence is TGCAGCGTTGAGAAGGGGGCCGGTGAAAAACTGTTTTTT. Its protein product is CSVEKGAGEKLFF.

This clonotype was seen only a few times. J is TRBJ1-2 and V is TRBV12-3 or TRBV12-4; TRBD1 agrees at 9 bases. Trimming removed 2 bases from V and 8 bases from J; junction bases left unmatched: 9. The CDR3 consists of 15 residues. The CDR3 sequence: CASSLTGQGSGGYTF. As DNA, the CDR3 is TGTGCCAGCAGTTTAACGGGACAGGGTTCTGGCGGCTACACCTTC.

The table lists this clonotype with a few counts. The chain employs TRBV7-9 and TRBJ2-5; perhaps TRBD2 as D (6 bases). The CDR3 runs 14 residues. Trimming stripped 4 bases from V and 1 base from J, with 10 bases between. In germline, CDR1 is SEHNR, CDR2 FQNEAQ (reference sequence). The CDR3, as DNA: TGTGCCAGCAGCTCGGGACTCTTCCAAGAGACCCAGTACTTC. Translated: CASSSGLFQETQYF.

V usage is TRBV24-1 and J usage is TRBJ2-2; 11 positions match TRBD2. This CDR3 region has 16 residues. J lost 8 bases, V lost 5 bases, and 9 bases had no gene match. The V gene's germline CDR1 is KGHDR and CDR2 SFDVKD. The CDR3 DNA sequence: TGTGCCACCAGTGGGCTAGCGGGAGGTCAACGGGGGGAGCTGTTTTTT. Protein sequence: CATSGLAGGQRGELFF.

This clonotype was recorded a few times. V gene TRBV12-3 or TRBV12-4 combines with J gene TRBJ1-4; TRBD1 agrees at 7 bases. CDR3 size: 15 residues. V shed 5 bases and J 7 bases; nucleotides not matched to a gene: 10. CDR3 residues: CASSPREGAGEKLFF. The CDR3 DNA sequence: TGTGCCAGCAGTCCGCGGGAGGGGGCGGGTGAAAAACTGTTTTTT.

The chain has TRBV2 and TRBJ2-4, with TRBD2 matching 10 bases. Losses at the gene ends were 3 bases for V and 6 bases for J; bases not matched to a gene: 8. The CDR3 covers 16 residues. Germline loops: CDR1 SNHLY, CDR2 FYNNEI. Written as DNA, the CDR3 is TGTGCCAGCAGTGAGTGGGCTAGCGGGAGCTCAAACATTCAGTACTTC. Protein: CASSEWASGSSNIQYF.

The chain's CDR3 is CASRVAEIYNEQFF. DNA of the CDR3: TGCGCCAGCAGAGTAGCGGAAATATACAATGAGCAGTTCTTC. J is TRBJ2-1 and V is TRBV5-1; possibly TRBD2 for D (6 bases). Germline assignment: CDR1 SGHRS and CDR2 YFSETQ. The ends were cut back, 5 bases at V and 4 bases at J, with 13 bases in the middle. The CDR3 is made up of 14 amino acids.

The chain combines TRBV29-1 with TRBJ2-7; D could derive from TRBD1 or TRBD2 (5 bases each). Germline CDR1 reads SQVTM; CDR2 reads ANQGSEA. Trimming stripped 3 bases from V and 2 bases from J, with 14 bases between. This CDR3 is built from 14 residues. The CDR3: CSVDKLGETYEQYF. The CDR3 DNA reads as TGCAGCGTTGACAAGTTGGGGGAAACCTACGAGCAGTACTTC.

This clonotype appeared many times. The genes are TRBV7-2 and TRBJ2-3; D gene ambiguous. CDR3 length: 12 amino acids. Trimming left V 0 bases short and J 2 bases short, with 0 bases between. Germline V gene data show CDR1 as SGHTA and CDR2 as FQGNSA. CDR3 in amino acids: CASSLATDTQYF. CDR3 in DNA: TGTGCCAGCAGCTTAGCCACAGATACGCAGTATTTT.

This clonotype showed up just a few times. J is TRBJ2-5 and V is TRBV2; TRBD2 matches at 14 bases. The trim removed 6 bases at V and 11 bases at J, leaving 8 bases unmatched. The CDR3 length is 14 residues. Germline lookup yields CDR1 SNHLY and CDR2 FYNNEI. Written as DNA, the CDR3 is TGTGCCAGCAGGGGGACTAGCGGGAGAATGGAGCAGTACTTC. As protein: CASRGTSGRMEQYF. The full variable domain, in which reference TRBV2 and TRBJ2-5 provide the parts outside the CDR3, is EPEVTQTPSHQVTQMGQEVILRCVPISNHLYFYWYRQILGQKVEFLVSFYNNEISEKSEIFDDQFSVERPDGSNFTLKIRSTKLEDSAMYFCASRGTSGRMEQYFGPGTRLLVL.

V usage is TRBV15 and J usage is TRBJ2-5; 7 nucleotides line up with TRBD2. The DNA end is more similar to TRBJ2-1, so the J call may be wrong. The CDR3 covers 16 residues. Per germline, CDR1 LNHNV and CDR2 YYDKDF (reference sequence). CDR3 sequence reads: CATSRDLVGGINEQFF. CDR3 nucleotides: TGTGCCACCAGCAGAGATCTAGTGGGAGGGATCAATGAGCAGTTCTTC.

Only a few counts were recorded for this clonotype. The chain combines TRBV5-5 with TRBJ2-2; 11 positions match TRBD2. CDR1 is SGHKS and CDR2 is YYEKEE in the germline V gene (reference sequence). J lost 2 bases, V lost 4 bases, and 7 bases had no gene match. The CDR3 has 17 amino acids. The CDR3 protein is CASSLNRLAGNTGELFF. The CDR3 region has the DNA TGTGCCAGCAGCCTTAACAGACTAGCGGGAAACACCGGGGAGCTGTTTTTT.

The chain employs TRBV11-2 and TRBJ2-3; 8 positions agree with TRBD2. The length of the CDR3 is 15 residues. From germline, CDR1 is SGHAT and CDR2 FQNNGV. The junction had 14 bases not matched to a gene; V was cut back by 5 bases and J by 10 bases. CDR3 residues: CASSLSRTSRGAQYF. CDR3 coding DNA: TGTGCCAGCAGCCTGAGCCGGACTAGCCGGGGTGCGCAGTATTTT.

The CDR3 region has the DNA TGTGCCAGCAGTTTATGGAGGGGTGAGGAGACCCAGTACTTC. Protein: CASSLWRGEETQYF. The rearrangement uses TRBV28 and TRBJ2-5, with D perhaps matching TRBD1 or TRBD2 (5 bases each). V was clipped by 0 bases and J by 5 bases, with 10 bases between them. Per the germline V gene, CDR1 is MDHEN and CDR2 is SYDVKM. There are 14 residues in the CDR3.

This clonotype was seen once. The chain uses TRBV12-3 or TRBV12-4 and TRBJ1-5; perhaps TRBD1 as D (6 bases). Trimming removed 5 bases at V and 2 bases at J, with 19 bases between. The CDR3 sequence is 17 residues long. DNA for the CDR3: TGTGCCAGCAGTCCAGGGGACCGTGGGGGCCGCAATCAGCCCCAGCATTTT. Translating gives CASSPGDRGGRNQPQHF.